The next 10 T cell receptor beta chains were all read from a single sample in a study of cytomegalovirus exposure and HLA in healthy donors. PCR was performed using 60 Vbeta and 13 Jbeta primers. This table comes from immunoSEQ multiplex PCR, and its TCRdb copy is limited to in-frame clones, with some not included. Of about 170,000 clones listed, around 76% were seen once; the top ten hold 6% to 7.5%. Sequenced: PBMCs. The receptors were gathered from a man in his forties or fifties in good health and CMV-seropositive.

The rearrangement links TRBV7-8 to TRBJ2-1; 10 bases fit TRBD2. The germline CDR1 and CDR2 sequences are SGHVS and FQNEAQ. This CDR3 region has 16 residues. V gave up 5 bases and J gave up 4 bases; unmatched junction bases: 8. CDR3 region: CASSTRTSGFYNEQFF. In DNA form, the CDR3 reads TGTGCCAGCAGCACACGGACTAGCGGTTTTTACAATGAGCAGTTCTTC.

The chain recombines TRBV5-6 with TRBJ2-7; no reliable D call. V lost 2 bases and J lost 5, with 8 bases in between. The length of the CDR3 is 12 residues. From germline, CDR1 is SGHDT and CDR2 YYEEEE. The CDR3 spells CASSFSPDEQYF. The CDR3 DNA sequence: TGTGCCAGCAGCTTCTCCCCGGACGAGCAGTACTTC.

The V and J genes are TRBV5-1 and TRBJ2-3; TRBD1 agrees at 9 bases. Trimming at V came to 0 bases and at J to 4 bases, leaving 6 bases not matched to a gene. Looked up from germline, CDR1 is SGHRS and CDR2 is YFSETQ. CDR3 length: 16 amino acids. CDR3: CASSLALTGGADTQYF. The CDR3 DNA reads TGCGCCAGCAGCTTGGCGCTGACAGGGGGGGCAGATACGCAGTATTTT.

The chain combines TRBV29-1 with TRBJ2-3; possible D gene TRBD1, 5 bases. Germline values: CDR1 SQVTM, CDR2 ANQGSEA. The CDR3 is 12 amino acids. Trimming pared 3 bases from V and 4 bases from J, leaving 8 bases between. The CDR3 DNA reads TGCAGCGTTGACCCGACAGCAGATACGCAGTATTTT. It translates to CSVDPTADTQYF.

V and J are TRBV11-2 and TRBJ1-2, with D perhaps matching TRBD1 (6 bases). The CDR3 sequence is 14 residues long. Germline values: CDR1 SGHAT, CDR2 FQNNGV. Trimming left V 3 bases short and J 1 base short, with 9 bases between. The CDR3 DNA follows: TGTGCCAGCAGCTTGACAGGCCTTAACTATGGCTACACCTTC. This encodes CASSLTGLNYGYTF.

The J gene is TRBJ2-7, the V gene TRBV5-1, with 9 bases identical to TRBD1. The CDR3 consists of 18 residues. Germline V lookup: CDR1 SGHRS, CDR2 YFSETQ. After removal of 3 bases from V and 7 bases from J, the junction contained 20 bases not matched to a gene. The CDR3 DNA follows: TGCGCCAGCAGCTACGGACAGGGGACGGGGATGATAGGGGGAGAGCAGTACTTC. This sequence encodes CASSYGQGTGMIGGEQYF.

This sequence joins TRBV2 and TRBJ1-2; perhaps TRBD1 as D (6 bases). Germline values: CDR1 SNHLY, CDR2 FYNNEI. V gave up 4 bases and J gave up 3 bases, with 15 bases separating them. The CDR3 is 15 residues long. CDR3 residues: CASSAEQGIYYGYTF. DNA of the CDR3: TGTGCCAGCAGTGCCGAGCAGGGGATCTACTATGGCTACACCTTC.

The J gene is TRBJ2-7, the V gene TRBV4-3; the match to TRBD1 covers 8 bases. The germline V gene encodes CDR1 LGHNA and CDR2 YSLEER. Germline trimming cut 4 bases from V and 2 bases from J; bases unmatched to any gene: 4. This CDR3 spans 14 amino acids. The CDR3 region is CASSRGDRPYEQYF. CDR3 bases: TGCGCCAGCAGCCGAGGGGACAGGCCCTACGAGCAGTACTTC.

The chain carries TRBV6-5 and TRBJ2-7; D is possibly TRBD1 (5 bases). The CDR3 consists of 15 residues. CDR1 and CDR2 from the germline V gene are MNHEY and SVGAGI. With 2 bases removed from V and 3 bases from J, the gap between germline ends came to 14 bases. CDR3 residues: CASSYPSTGRYEQYF. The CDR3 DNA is TGTGCCAGCAGTTACCCGAGTACAGGACGCTACGAGCAGTACTTC.

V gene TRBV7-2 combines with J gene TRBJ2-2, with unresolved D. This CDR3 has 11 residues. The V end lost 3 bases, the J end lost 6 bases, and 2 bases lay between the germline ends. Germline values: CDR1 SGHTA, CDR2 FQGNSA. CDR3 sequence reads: CASSFAGELFF. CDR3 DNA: TGTGCCAGCAGCTTCGCCGGGGAGCTGTTTTTT.